These 25 T cell receptor beta chains were all obtained from the same sample, sequenced in a study of cytomegalovirus exposure and HLA in healthy donors. PCR involved 60 Vbeta and 13 Jbeta primers. The assay was immunoSEQ multiplex PCR, and TCRdb's table has in-frame clones only and misses some. The sample records over 200,000 clones, over 80% being singletons. The sample was PBMCs. The receptors were sampled from a man aged 35-49 years in good health and CMV-seropositive.

This chain connects TRBV7-6 to TRBJ2-1; maybe TRBD1 (5 bases). From germline, CDR1 is SGHVS and CDR2 FNYEAQ. CDR3 length: 15 residues. The V end lost 5 bases, the J end lost 0 bases, and 11 bases lay between the germline ends. This CDR3 is CASSPDMSSYNEQFF. Written as DNA, the CDR3 is TGTGCCAGCAGCCCGGACATGAGCTCCTACAATGAGCAGTTCTTC.

V gene TRBV23-1 combines with J gene TRBJ2-4, with 12 bases fitting TRBD2. TRBV23-1 is an open reading frame whose function is uncertain. J was trimmed by 7 bases and V by 3 bases; bases with no gene match: 13. The CDR3 is 18 amino acids. The CDR3 is CASSQSSGRADFWNIQYF. In nucleotides, the CDR3 is TGCGCCAGCAGTCAGTCTAGCGGGAGGGCCGATTTCTGGAACATTCAGTACTTC.

CDR3 region: CASSQDKRTSGTDTQYF. The CDR3 coding sequence is TGCGCCAGCAGCCAAGATAAACGGACTAGTGGAACAGATACGCAGTATTTT. J is TRBJ2-3 and V is TRBV4-1, with 7 positions matching TRBD2. Germline V gene data show CDR1 as MGHRA and CDR2 as YSYEKL. V was pared by 0 bases and J by 3 bases, with 9 bases of the junction left unmatched. The CDR3 has 17 amino acids.

The rearrangement joins TRBV5-6 to TRBJ2-1; 10 bases fit TRBD2. This CDR3 has 16 amino acids. Germline assignment: CDR1 SGHDT and CDR2 YYEEEE. The V gene end was trimmed by 2 bases and the J gene end by 7 bases; junction bases not matched to a gene: 9. CDR3 in DNA: TGTGCCAGCAGCTTAGTCGGGCTAGCGGGAGTTAATGAGCAGTTCTTC. Amino acid sequence: CASSLVGLAGVNEQFF.

The V gene is TRBV9, the J gene TRBJ2-2, with TRBD1 matching 7 bases. Trimming removed 0 bases from V and 5 bases from J; junction bases left unmatched: 4. The CDR3 is 15 amino acids. CDR1 is SGDLS, CDR2 YYNGEE, per germline. The CDR3 nucleotides read TGTGCCAGCAGCGTAGACGGGACAGTTACCGGGGAGCTGTTTTTT. Translating it yields CASSVDGTVTGELFF.

The chain links TRBV10-1 to TRBJ2-7; 7 bases match TRBD2. V shed 4 bases and J 3 bases; nucleotides not matched to a gene: 9. The CDR3 sequence is 15 residues long. Per germline, CDR1 WNHNN and CDR2 SYGVQD (reference sequence). The CDR3 region has the DNA TGCGCCAGCAGTGGAACGACTAGCTCGTTCTACGAGCAGTACTTC. This encodes CASSGTTSSFYEQYF.

The V and J genes are TRBV5-1 and TRBJ2-7, with a weak D call TRBD2 (6 bases). The V end lost 4 bases, the J end lost 0 bases, and 8 bases lay between the germline ends. Germline-derived CDR1 and CDR2 are SGHRS and YFSETQ. The CDR3 contains 13 residues. The CDR3 spells CASSDGSSYEQYF. DNA of the CDR3: TGCGCCAGCAGCGACGGGAGCTCCTACGAGCAGTACTTC.

The chain combines TRBV5-4 with TRBJ2-3; possibly TRBD2 for D (6 bases). CDR1 SGHNT and CDR2 YYREEE come from the germline V gene (reference sequence). This CDR3 comprises 16 residues. Between the trimmed V and J ends, which lost 0 bases and 2 bases, there was a span of 13 bases. The CDR3 DNA reads as TGTGCCAGCAGCTTGGGAGGACTATCTAACACAGATACGCAGTATTTT. The encoded protein is CASSLGGLSNTDTQYF.

In its sample, this clone was seen a few times. The chain employs TRBV5-5 and TRBJ1-1; D not certain. The ends were cut back, 4 bases at V and 8 bases at J, with 15 bases in the middle. The CDR3 covers 13 residues. CDR1 SGHKS and CDR2 YYEKEE come from the germline V gene (reference sequence). CDR3: CASSHRRGSEAFF. Here the CDR3 DNA reads TGTGCCAGCAGCCATAGACGAGGCAGCGAAGCTTTCTTT.

The gene calls are TRBV6-5 and TRBJ1-5, with 8 bases lining up with TRBD1. The V and J ends lost 2 bases and 9 bases, in that order; junction bases with no gene match: 3. This CDR3 is built from 13 residues. The germline V gene has CDR1 MNHEY and CDR2 SVGAGI. Written as DNA, the CDR3 is TGTGCCAGCAGTTACACGACAGGGGTGCCCCAGCATTTT. This translates into CASSYTTGVPQHF.

This chain links TRBV5-1 with TRBJ2-1; TRBD2 might be the D (6 bases). Trimming took off 4 bases at V and 0 bases at J, with 17 bases between the two ends. There are 17 residues in the CDR3. Germline assignment: CDR1 SGHRS and CDR2 YFSETQ. The CDR3 here is CASSGASDDLSYNEQFF. The CDR3 nucleotides read TGCGCCAGCAGCGGAGCTAGCGATGATCTCTCCTACAATGAGCAGTTCTTC.

This chain uses TRBV29-1 with TRBJ2-2; D may be TRBD1 (6 bases). CDR3 length equals 15 residues. Trimming took 5 bases from V and 3 from J, leaving 16 bases between them. Germline-derived CDR1 and CDR2 are SQVTM and ANQGSEA. The CDR3 loop is CSVWEPGHDTGELFF. Here the CDR3 DNA reads TGCAGCGTTTGGGAACCGGGACACGACACCGGGGAGCTGTTTTTT.

This clone was observed a few times. The chain combines TRBV9 with TRBJ1-2; D possibly corresponds to TRBD1 (6 bases). Germline values: CDR1 SGDLS, CDR2 YYNGEE. The CDR3 runs 16 residues. Trimming left V 0 bases short and J 3 bases short, with 15 bases between. The CDR3 DNA reads TGTGCCAGCAGCGTAGCTGGTACAGGGAAAGACTATGGCTACACCTTC. The encoded protein is CASSVAGTGKDYGYTF.

The chain links TRBV14 to TRBJ2-3, with D perhaps TRBD1 (6 bases). Deletions cut 4 bases from V and 2 bases from J, with 13 bases between. Germline CDR1 reads SGHDN; CDR2 reads FVKESK. The CDR3 spans 15 residues. The CDR3 here is CASSLDRYNTDTQYF. The CDR3 nucleotides are TGTGCCAGCAGCCTCGACAGGTATAACACAGATACGCAGTATTTT.

The chain is built from TRBV28 and TRBJ2-1; TRBD1 is a possible D gene (5 bases). V was cut by 6 bases and J by 6 bases, with 18 bases left in between. CDR1 is MDHEN, CDR2 SYDVKM, per germline. The CDR3 contains 15 residues. CDR3 bases: TGTGCCAGCAGACCTCAAGGGGTTGTCGGCAATGAGCAGTTCTTC. Its protein is CASRPQGVVGNEQFF.

This chain links TRBV9 with TRBJ1-1; 7 positions match TRBD1. J lost 1 base, V lost 4 bases, and 7 bases had no gene match. The CDR3 has 15 amino acids. Germline CDR1 SGDLS, CDR2 YYNGEE. The CDR3 loop is CASSPGDSQNTEAFF. The DNA of the CDR3 is TGTGCCAGCAGCCCGGGGGACAGCCAGAACACTGAAGCTTTCTTT. Based on the CDR3 plus reference TRBV9 and TRBJ1-1, the full variable domain is DSGVTQTPKHLITATGQRVTLRCSPRSGDLSVYWYQQSLDQGLQFLIQYYNGEERAKGNILERFSAQQFPDLHSELNLSSLELGDSALYFCASSPGDSQNTEAFFGQGTRLTVV.

The chain joins TRBV21-1 to TRBJ1-2; the table's D call TRBD1 went unverified against the DNA. TRBV21-1 is marked as a pseudogene. This CDR3 has 19 residues. In nucleotides, the CDR3 is TGTGCCAGCAGCGGGGCCCTTACAGGGATTGGACCACCTAACTATGGCTACACCTTC. This codes for CASSGALTGIGPPNYGYTF.

The chain has TRBV7-9 and TRBJ2-7; 7 bases match TRBD1. CDR1 SEHNR and CDR2 FQNEAQ come from the germline V gene (reference sequence). There are 13 residues in the CDR3. The V gene end was trimmed by 5 bases and the J gene end by 3 bases; junction bases not matched to a gene: 4. For the CDR3, the DNA is TGTGCCAGCAGCCCCGGGACAGTCTACGAGCAGTACGTC. This codes for CASSPGTVYEQYV.

This clone was seen only once. The chain combines TRBV12-5 with TRBJ1-1, with D possibly TRBD1 on 5 matching bases. The CDR3 sequence is 12 residues long. V lost 6 bases and J lost 3, with 8 bases in between. In germline, CDR1 is LGHNT, CDR2 FRNRAP. The CDR3: CASGGLDTEAFF. CDR3 nucleotides: TGTGCTAGTGGGGGGCTGGACACTGAAGCTTTCTTT.

The rearrangement joins TRBV27 to TRBJ2-2, with TRBD2 identical over 15 bases. The V gene's germline CDR1 is MNHEY and CDR2 SMNVEV (reference sequence). This CDR3 has 19 amino acids. V was pared by 2 bases and J by 4 bases, with 8 bases of the junction left unmatched. The CDR3 spells CASSLLGLAGGPATGELFF. The CDR3 DNA follows: TGTGCCAGCAGTTTACTCGGACTAGCGGGAGGGCCTGCCACCGGGGAGCTGTTTTTT.

The chain employs TRBV19 and TRBJ2-1, with D unresolved. The CDR3 loop spans 15 amino acids. Per the germline V gene, CDR1 is LNHDA and CDR2 is SQIVND (reference sequence). V shed 6 bases and J shed 3 bases, with 15 bases lying between them. The CDR3 DNA is TGTGCCAGTAGCCCTAAGGAGACTTACTACAATGAGCAGTTCTTC. Protein product: CASSPKETYYNEQFF.

This clone is a singleton in its sample. CDR3: CASTYSAGDGETQYF. CDR3 coding DNA: TGTGCCAGCACCTATAGTGCGGGAGATGGTGAGACCCAGTACTTC. J is TRBJ2-5 and V is TRBV4-2; 7 nucleotides align to TRBD2. Unmatched junction bases numbered 13, after V lost 7 bases and J lost 5 bases. From germline, CDR1 is LGHNA and CDR2 YNFKEQ. The CDR3 consists of 15 residues.

As to this clone: The identical CDR3 is also encoded by other nucleotide sequences in the sample. The CDR3 nucleotides are TGTGCCAGTAGTATCGGGGGATCCTACAATGAGCAGTTCTTC. It is translated as CASSIGGSYNEQFF. V and J are TRBV19 and TRBJ2-1; maybe TRBD2 (6 bases). Germline-derived CDR1 and CDR2 are LNHDA and SQIVND (reference sequence). This CDR3 is 14 amino acids long. V was clipped by 3 bases and J by 1 base, with 7 bases between them.

The rearrangement joins TRBV5-6 to TRBJ2-1; 7 nucleotides agree with TRBD2. CDR1 is SGHDT, CDR2 YYEEEE, per germline. J lost 5 bases, V lost 4 bases, and 6 bases had no gene match. The CDR3 runs to 14 residues. CDR3 residues: CASSVAGTNNEQFF. The CDR3 DNA is TGTGCCAGCAGCGTTGCCGGGACTAACAATGAGCAGTTCTTC.

This clone has only one observation. The chain couples TRBV9 to TRBJ1-6; a weak D match, TRBD1 (5 bases). The V end was cut by 3 bases, the J end by 1 base, with 8 bases between. This CDR3 has 15 residues. CDR1 and CDR2 (germline): SGDLS, YYNGEE. This chain's CDR3 is CASSGRGSYNSPLHF. In DNA form, the CDR3 reads TGTGCCAGCAGCGGACGGGGGTCCTATAATTCACCCCTCCACTTT.